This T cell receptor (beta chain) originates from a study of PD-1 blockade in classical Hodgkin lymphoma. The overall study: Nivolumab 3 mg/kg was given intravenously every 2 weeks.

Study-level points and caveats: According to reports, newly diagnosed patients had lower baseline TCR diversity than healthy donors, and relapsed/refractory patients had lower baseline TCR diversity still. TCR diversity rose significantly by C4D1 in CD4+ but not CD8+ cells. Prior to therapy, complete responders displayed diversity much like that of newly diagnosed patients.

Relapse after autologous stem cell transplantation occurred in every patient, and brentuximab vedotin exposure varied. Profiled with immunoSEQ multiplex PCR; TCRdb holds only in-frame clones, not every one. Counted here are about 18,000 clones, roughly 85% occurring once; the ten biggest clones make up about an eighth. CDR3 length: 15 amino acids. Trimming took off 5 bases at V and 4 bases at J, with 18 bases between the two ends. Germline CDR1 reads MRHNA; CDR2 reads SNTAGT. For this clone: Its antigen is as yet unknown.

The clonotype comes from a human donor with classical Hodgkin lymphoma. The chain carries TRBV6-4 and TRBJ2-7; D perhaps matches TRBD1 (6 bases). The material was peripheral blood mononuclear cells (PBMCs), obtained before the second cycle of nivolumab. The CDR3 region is CASSPQTGTIYEQYF. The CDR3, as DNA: TGTGCCAGCAGTCCCCAAACAGGGACCATATACGAGCAGTACTTC.